This T cell receptor (beta chain) was documented in a study of metastatic and nonmetastatic thyroid tumors. Study as a whole: For malignant and benign thyroid patients, tumor or nodule tissue and blood were the sources whose repertoires were compared.

All patients were untreated before thyroid surgery. This clone was detected only a few times. Original methodology: What underpinned the distant-metastasis classifier for papillary thyroid cancer was the set of CDR3 differences across clinicopathological groups. Through MiXCR, TCRdb re-clonotyped the PCR reads. What appears here as the V and J calls and clone size reflects TCRdb's work, not the paper's. Counted here are thousands of clones, roughly a quarter occurring once; the ten biggest clones make up 20% to 30%. Sequenced input: tumor tissue. The receptor's source is a female donor with papillary thyroid cancer or a benign thyroid nodule (not recorded which). Some clones in this sample may be carry-over from other donors' samples.

CDR3 sequence: CASRGTGGNYEQYF. The CDR3 DNA is TGTGCCAGCAGGGGGACAGGGGGGAACTACGAGCAGTACTTC. The chain carries TRBV28 and TRBJ2-7, with 11 bases fitting TRBD1. V lost 6 bases and J lost 3; bases outside the gene matches: 4. The germline CDR1 and CDR2 sequences are MDHEN and SYDVKM. This CDR3 region has 14 residues.